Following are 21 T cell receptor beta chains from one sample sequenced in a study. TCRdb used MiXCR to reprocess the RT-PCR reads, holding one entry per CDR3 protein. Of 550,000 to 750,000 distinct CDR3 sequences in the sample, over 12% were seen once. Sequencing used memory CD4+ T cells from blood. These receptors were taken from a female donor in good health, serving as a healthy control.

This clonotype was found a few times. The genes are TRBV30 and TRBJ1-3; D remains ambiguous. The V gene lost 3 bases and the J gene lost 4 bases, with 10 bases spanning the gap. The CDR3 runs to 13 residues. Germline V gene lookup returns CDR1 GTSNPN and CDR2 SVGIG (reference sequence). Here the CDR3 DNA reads TGTGCCTGGAGCCTCCCAGGCGGAAACACCATATATTTT. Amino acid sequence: CAWSLPGGNTIYF.

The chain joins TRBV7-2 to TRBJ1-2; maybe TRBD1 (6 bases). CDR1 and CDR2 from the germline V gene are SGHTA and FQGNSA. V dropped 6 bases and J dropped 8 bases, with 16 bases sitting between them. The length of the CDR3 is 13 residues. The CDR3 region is CASSTQGPGGYTF. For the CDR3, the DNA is TGTGCCAGCAGTACACAGGGCCCGGGGGGCTACACCTTC.

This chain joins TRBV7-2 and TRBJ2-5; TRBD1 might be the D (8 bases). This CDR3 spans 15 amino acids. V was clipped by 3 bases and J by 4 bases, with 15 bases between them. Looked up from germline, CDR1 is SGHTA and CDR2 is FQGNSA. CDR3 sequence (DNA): TGTGCCAGCAGCTTTGGACAGGGAGGGGGAGAGACCCAGTACTTC. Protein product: CASSFGQGGGETQYF.

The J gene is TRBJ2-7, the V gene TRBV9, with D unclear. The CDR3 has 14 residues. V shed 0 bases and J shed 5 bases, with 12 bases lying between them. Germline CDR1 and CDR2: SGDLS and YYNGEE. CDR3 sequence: CASSVAPNGHEQYF. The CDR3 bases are TGTGCCAGCAGCGTAGCCCCAAACGGCCACGAGCAGTACTTC.

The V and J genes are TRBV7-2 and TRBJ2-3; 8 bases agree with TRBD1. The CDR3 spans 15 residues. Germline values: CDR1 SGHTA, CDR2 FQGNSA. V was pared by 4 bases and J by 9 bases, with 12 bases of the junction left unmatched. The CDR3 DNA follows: TGTGCCAGCAGCTCCTACACCGGGACAGGCGGAACGCAGTATTTT. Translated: CASSSYTGTGGTQYF.

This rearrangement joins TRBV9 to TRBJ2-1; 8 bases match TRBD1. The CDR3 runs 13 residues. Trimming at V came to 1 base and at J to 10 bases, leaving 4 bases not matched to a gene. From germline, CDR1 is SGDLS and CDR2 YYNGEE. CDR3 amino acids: CASSVMDRVEQFF. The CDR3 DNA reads TGTGCCAGCAGCGTAATGGACAGGGTGGAGCAGTTCTTC.

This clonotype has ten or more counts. The CDR3 protein is CASSTPGFSGANVLTF. CDR3 sequence (DNA): TGTGCCAGCAGTACCCCAGGTTTCTCTGGGGCCAACGTCCTGACTTTC. V and J are TRBV6-5 and TRBJ2-6; D gene ambiguous. Trimming pared 5 bases from V and 0 bases from J, leaving 11 bases between. Looked up from germline, CDR1 is MNHEY and CDR2 is SVGAGI. CDR3 length: 16 amino acids.

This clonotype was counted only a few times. The CDR3 region has the DNA TGCAGTGCTTTCTCCGGACCGACCGATGAGCAGTTCTTC. Its protein is CSAFSGPTDEQFF. The gene calls are TRBV20-1 and TRBJ2-1; D is ambiguous. V was clipped by 5 bases and J by 8 bases, with 16 bases between them. The CDR3 is made up of 13 amino acids. The germline V gene encodes CDR1 DFQATT and CDR2 SNEGSKA (reference sequence).

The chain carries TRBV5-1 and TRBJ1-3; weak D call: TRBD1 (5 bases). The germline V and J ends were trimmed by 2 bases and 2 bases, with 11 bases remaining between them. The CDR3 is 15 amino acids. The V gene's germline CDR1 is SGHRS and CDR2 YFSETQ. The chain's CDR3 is CASSFQGYAGNTIYF. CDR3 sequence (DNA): TGCGCCAGCAGCTTTCAGGGTTATGCTGGAAACACCATATATTTT. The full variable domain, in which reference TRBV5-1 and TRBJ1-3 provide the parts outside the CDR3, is KAGVTQTPRYLIKTRGQQVTLSCSPISGHRSVSWYQQTPGQGLQFLFEYFSETQRNKGNFPGRFSGRQFSNSRSEMNVSTLELGDSALYLCASSFQGYAGNTIYFGEGSWLTVV.

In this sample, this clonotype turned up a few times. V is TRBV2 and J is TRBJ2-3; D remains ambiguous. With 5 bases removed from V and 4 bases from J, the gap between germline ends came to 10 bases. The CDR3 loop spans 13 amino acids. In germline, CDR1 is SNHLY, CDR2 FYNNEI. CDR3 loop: CASSFTTADTQYF. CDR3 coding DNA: TGTGCCAGCAGTTTCACGACTGCAGATACGCAGTATTTT.

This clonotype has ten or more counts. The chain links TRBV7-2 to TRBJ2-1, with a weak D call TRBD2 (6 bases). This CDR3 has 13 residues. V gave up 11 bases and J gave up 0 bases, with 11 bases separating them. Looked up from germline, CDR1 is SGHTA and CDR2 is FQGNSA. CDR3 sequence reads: CALRRGSYNEQFF. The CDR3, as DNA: TGTGCCCTGAGGAGGGGCTCCTACAATGAGCAGTTCTTC.

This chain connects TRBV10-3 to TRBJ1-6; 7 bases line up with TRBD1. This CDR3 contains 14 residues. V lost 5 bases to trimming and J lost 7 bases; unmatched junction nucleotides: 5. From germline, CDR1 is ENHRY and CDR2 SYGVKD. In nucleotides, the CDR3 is TGTGCCATCAGTAAGACAGGGACCAATTCACCCCTCCACTTT. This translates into CAISKTGTNSPLHF.

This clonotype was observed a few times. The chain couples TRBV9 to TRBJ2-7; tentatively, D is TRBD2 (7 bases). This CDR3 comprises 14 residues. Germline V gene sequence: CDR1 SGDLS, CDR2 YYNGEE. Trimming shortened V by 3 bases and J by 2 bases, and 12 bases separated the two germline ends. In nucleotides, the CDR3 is TGTGCCAGCAGCGGGGGGGGGACAACCTACGAGCAGTACTTC. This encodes CASSGGGTTYEQYF.

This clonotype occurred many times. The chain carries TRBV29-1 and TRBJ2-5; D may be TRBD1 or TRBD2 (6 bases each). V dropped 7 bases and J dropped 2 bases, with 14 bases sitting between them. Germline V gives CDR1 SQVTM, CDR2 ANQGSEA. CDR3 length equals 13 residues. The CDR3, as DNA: TGCAGCGCCGGGGGACAAAGGCAAGAGACCCAGTACTTC. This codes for CSAGGQRQETQYF.

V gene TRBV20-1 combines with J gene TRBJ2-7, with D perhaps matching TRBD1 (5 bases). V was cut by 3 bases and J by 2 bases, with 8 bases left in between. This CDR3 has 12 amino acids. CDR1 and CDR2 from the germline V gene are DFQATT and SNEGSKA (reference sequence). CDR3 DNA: TGCAGTGCTAGCGACAGAACCTACGAGCAGTACTTC. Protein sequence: CSASDRTYEQYF.

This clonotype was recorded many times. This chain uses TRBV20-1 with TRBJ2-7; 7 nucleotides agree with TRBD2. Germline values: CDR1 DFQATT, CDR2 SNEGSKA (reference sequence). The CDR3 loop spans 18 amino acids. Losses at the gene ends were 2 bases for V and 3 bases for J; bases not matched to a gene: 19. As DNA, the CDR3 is TGCAGTGCTAGATGGTCTGGTTATGTGAGCGGGATCCGCTACGAGCAGTACTTC. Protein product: CSARWSGYVSGIRYEQYF.

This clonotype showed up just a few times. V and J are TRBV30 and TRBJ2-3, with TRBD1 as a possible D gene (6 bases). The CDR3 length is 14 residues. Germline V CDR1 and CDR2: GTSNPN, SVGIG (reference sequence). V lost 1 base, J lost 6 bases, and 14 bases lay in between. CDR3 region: CAWSALTGRDTQYF. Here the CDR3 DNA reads TGTGCCTGGAGTGCTCTAACAGGGCGCGATACGCAGTATTTT.

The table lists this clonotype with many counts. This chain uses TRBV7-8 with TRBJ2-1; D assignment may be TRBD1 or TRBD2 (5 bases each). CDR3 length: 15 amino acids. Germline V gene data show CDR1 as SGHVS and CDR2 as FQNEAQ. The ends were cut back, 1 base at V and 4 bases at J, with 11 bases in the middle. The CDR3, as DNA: TGTGCCAGCAGCTTAGAAACGGGACGGTACAATGAGCAGTTCTTC. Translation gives CASSLETGRYNEQFF.

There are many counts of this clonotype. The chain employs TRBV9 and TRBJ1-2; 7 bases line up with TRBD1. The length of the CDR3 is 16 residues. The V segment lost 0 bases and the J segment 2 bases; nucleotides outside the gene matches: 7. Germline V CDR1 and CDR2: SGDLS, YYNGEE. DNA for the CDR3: TGTGCCAGCAGCGTAGCCTCGGACAGGACCAACTATGGCTACACCTTC. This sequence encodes CASSVASDRTNYGYTF.

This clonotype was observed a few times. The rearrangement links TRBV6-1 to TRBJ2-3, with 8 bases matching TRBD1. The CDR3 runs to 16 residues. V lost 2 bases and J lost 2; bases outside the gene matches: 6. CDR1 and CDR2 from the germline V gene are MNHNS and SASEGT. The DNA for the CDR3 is TGTGCCAGCAGTGAAAAAGTCAGGGGGCCCACAGATACGCAGTATTTT. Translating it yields CASSEKVRGPTDTQYF.

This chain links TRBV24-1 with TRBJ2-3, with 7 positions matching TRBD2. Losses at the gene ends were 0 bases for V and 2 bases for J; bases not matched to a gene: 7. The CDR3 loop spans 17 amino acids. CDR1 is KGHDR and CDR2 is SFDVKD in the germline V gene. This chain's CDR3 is CATSDLHGGSYTDTQYF. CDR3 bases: TGTGCCACCAGTGATTTGCACGGCGGGAGCTACACAGATACGCAGTATTTT.